This T cell receptor (beta chain) derives from a study of blood T cell repertoires in COVID-19. Participants reported their clinical history, and cohort assignment relied on those reports. In the authors' methods: Amplification with reference gene primers provided the estimates of nucleated cell counts. Repertoires were generated with immunoSEQ multiplex PCR, while TCRdb's copy carries only in-frame clones and drops some. V, J and clone size reflect that table, while D and trimming were determined from the DNA. The top ten clones hold 1% to 1.5% of a sample with 380,000 or so clones, around 87% of them seen once. V shed 0 bases, J shed 8 bases, and the junction held 13 bases outside the gene matches. The germline V gene encodes CDR1 LNHNV and CDR2 YYDKDF (reference sequence). The CDR3 is 17 residues long.

The chain uses TRBV15 and TRBJ1-2; 9 nucleotides line up with TRBD1. What was sequenced was PBMCs or T cells enriched from blood (not recorded which). The sequence derives from a man younger than 40 who had recovered from COVID-19. CDR3 in amino acids: CATSRDAPGQGLVGYTF. As DNA, the CDR3 is TGTGCCACCAGCAGAGATGCACCGGGACAGGGTTTGGTCGGCTACACCTTC. Supplemented by reference TRBV15 and TRBJ1-2, the full variable domain reads DAMVIQNPRYQVTQFGKPVTLSCSQTLNHNVMYWYQQKSSQAPKLLFHYYDKDFNNEADTPDNFQSRRPNTSFCFLDIRSPGLGDTAMYLCATSRDAPGQGLVGYTFGSGTRLTVV.